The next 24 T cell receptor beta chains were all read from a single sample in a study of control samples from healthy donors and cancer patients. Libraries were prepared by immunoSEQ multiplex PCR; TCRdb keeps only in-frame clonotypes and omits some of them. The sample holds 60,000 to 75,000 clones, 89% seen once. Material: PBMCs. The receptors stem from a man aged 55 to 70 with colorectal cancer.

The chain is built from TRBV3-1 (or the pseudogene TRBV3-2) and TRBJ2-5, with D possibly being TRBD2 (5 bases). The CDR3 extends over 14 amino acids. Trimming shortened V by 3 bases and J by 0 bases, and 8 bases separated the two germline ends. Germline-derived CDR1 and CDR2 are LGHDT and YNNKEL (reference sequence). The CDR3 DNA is TGTGCCAGCAGCCACCCGGGGAACCAAGAGACCCAGTACTTC. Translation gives CASSHPGNQETQYF.

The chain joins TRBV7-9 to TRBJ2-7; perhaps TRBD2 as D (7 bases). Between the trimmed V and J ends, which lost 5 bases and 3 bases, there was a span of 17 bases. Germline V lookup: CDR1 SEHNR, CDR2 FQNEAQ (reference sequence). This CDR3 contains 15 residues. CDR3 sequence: CASSQSRGGRYEQYF. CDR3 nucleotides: TGTGCCAGCAGCCAGAGTAGGGGGGGCCGCTACGAGCAGTACTTC.

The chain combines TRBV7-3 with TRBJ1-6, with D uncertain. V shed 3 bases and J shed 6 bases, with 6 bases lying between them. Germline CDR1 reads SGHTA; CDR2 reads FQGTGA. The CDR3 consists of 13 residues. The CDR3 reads CASSFGVNSPLHF. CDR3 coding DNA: TGTGCCAGCAGCTTTGGGGTTAATTCACCCCTCCACTTT.

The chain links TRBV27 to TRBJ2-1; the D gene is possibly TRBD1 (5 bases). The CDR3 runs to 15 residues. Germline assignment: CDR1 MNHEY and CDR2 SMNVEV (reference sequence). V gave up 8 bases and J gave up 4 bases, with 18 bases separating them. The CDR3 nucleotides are TGTGCCAGCCACCATCAAGGGGCAGTTTACAATGAGCAGTTCTTC. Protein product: CASHHQGAVYNEQFF.

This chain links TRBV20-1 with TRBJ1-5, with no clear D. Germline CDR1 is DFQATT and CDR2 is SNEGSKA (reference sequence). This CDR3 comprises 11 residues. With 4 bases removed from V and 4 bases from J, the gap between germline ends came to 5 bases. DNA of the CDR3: TGCAGTGCTACCCTAAATCAGCCCCAGCATTTT. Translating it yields CSATLNQPQHF.

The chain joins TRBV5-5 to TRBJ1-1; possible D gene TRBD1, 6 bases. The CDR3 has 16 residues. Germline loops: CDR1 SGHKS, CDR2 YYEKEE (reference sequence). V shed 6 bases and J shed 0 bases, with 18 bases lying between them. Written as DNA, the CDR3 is TGTGCCAGCACCCGACAGGCAGGGGAAATGAACACTGAAGCTTTCTTT. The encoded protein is CASTRQAGEMNTEAFF.

The CDR3 spells CAVGFSTNEKLFF. CDR3 DNA sequence: TGTGCCGTGGGTTTCTCAACTAATGAAAAACTGTTTTTT. The chain couples TRBV6-5 to TRBJ1-4; D unclear. Germline CDR1 is MNHEY and CDR2 is SVGAGI. V was trimmed by 11 bases and J by 0 bases, leaving 10 bases between them. The length of the CDR3 is 13 residues.

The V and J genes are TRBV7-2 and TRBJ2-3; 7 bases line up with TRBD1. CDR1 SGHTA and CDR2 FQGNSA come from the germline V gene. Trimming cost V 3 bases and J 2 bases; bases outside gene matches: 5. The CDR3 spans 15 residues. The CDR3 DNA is TGTGCCAGCAGCTTCCAGACAGGGCCCACAGATACGCAGTATTTT. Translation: CASSFQTGPTDTQYF.

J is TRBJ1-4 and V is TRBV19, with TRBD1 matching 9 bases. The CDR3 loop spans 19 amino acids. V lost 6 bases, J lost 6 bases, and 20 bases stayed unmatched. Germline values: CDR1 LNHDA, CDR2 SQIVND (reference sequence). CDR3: CASSMAPPPPGQGDEKLFF. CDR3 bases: TGTGCCAGTAGCATGGCCCCACCCCCCCCGGGACAGGGAGATGAAAAACTGTTTTTT.

CDR3 bases: TGTGCCAGCAGCCCAAGCGGGGTTGGGACCCAGTACTTC. It encodes CASSPSGVGTQYF. V and J are TRBV2 and TRBJ2-5, with TRBD2 identical over 7 bases. With 6 bases clipped from V and 7 bases from J, the junction kept 8 bases outside the gene matches. The CDR3 sequence is 13 residues long. Germline CDR1 and CDR2: SNHLY and FYNNEI.

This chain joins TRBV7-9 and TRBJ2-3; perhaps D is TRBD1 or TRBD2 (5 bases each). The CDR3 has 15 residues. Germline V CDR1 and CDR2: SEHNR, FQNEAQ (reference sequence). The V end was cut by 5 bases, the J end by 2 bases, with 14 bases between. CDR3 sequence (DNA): TGTGCCAGCAGCCTAAGCAGGGACCCCACAGATACGCAGTATTTT. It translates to CASSLSRDPTDTQYF. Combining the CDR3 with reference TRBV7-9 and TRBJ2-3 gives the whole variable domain DTGVSQNPRHKITKRGQNVTFRCDPISEHNRLYWYRQTLGQGPEFLTYFQNEAQLEKSRLLSDRFSAERPKGSFSTLEIQRTEQGDSAMYLCASSLSRDPTDTQYFGPGTRLTVL.

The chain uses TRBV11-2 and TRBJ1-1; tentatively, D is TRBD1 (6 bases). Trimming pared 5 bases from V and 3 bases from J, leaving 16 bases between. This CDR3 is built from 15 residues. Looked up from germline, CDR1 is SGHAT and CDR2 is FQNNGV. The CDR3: CASSGKQGFDTEAFF. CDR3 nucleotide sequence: TGTGCCAGCAGCGGGAAACAGGGCTTCGACACTGAAGCTTTCTTT.

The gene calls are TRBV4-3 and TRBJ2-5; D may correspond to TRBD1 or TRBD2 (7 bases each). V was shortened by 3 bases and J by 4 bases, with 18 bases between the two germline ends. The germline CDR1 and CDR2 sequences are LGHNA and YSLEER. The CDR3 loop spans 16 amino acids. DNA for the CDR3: TGCGCCAGCAGCCACTGGGCAGGGGGGGCCGGAGAGACCCAGTACTTC. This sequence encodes CASSHWAGGAGETQYF.

The DNA for the CDR3 is TGTGCCAGCAGTTTTTCTAGACTAGCGGGGGGCCACCATCTCTCCTACGAGCAGTACTTC. Protein: CASSFSRLAGGHHLSYEQYF. The chain has TRBV28 and TRBJ2-7, with 13 nucleotides matching TRBD2. This CDR3 spans 20 amino acids. V lost 3 bases, J lost 0 bases, and 14 bases stayed unmatched. Germline CDR1 is MDHEN and CDR2 is SYDVKM. The full variable domain, its missing parts supplied by reference TRBV28 and TRBJ2-7, is DVKVTQSSRYLVKRTGEKVFLECVQDMDHENMFWYRQDPGLGLRLIYFSYDVKMKEKGDIPEGYSVSREKKERFSLILESASTNQTSMYLCASSFSRLAGGHHLSYEQYFGPGTRLTVT.

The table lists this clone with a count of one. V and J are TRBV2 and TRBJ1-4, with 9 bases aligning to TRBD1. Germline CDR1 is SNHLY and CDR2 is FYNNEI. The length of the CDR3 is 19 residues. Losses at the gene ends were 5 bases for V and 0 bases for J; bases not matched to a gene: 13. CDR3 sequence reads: CASSSPRDRASTTNEKLFF. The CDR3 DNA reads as TGTGCCAGCAGTTCACCTCGGGACAGGGCTAGTACAACTAATGAAAAACTGTTTTTT.

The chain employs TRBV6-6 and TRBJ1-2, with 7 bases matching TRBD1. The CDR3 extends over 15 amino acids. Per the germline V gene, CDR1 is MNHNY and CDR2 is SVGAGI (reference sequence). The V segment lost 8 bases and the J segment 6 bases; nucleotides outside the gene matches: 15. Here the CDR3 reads CASAPRQGPLHGYTF. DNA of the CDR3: TGTGCCAGCGCCCCTCGACAGGGCCCCCTCCATGGCTACACCTTC.

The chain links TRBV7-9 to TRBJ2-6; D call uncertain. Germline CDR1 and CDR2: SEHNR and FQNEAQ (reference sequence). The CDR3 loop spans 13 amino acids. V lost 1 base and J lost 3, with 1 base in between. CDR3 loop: CASSLGGANVLTF. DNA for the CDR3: TGTGCCAGCAGCTTAGGTGGGGCCAACGTCCTGACTTTC. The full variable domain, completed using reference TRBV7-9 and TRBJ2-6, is DTGVSQNPRHKITKRGQNVTFRCDPISEHNRLYWYRQTLGQGPEFLTYFQNEAQLEKSRLLSDRFSAERPKGSFSTLEIQRTEQGDSAMYLCASSLGGANVLTFGAGSRLTVL.

The CDR3: CASSPGTGYEQYF. In DNA form, the CDR3 reads TGTGCCAGCTCACCGGGGACAGGTTACGAGCAGTACTTC. The chain recombines TRBV18 with TRBJ2-7; 8 bases match TRBD1. Germline-derived CDR1 and CDR2 are KGHSH and LQKENI. V gave up 3 bases and J gave up 4 bases; unmatched junction bases: 2. The CDR3 spans 13 residues. Variable domain in full (rest from reference TRBV18 and TRBJ2-7): NAGVMQNPRHLVRRRGQEARLRCSPMKGHSHVYWYRQLPEEGLKFMVYLQKENIIDESGMPKERFSAEFPKEGPSILRIQQVVRGDSAAYFCASSPGTGYEQYFGPGTRLTVT.

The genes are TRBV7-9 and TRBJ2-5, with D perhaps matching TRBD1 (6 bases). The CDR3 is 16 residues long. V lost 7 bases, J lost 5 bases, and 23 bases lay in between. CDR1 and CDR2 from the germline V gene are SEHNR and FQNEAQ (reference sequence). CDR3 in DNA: TGTGCCAGCATACCCCTCCGGGACATATGGGGGGAGACCCAGTACTTC. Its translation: CASIPLRDIWGETQYF.

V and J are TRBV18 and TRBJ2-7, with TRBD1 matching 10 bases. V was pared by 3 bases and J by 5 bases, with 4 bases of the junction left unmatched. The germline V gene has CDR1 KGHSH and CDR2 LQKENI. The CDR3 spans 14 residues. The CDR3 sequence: CASSPPGTGDEQYF. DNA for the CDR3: TGTGCCAGCTCACCCCCCGGGACAGGGGACGAGCAGTACTTC.

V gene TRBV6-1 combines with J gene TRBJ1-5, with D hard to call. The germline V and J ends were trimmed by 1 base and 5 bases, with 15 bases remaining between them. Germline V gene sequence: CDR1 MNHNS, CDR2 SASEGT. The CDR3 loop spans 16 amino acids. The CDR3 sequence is CASSEVYGRRHQPQHF. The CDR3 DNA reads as TGTGCCAGCAGTGAAGTCTATGGACGACGTCATCAGCCCCAGCATTTT.

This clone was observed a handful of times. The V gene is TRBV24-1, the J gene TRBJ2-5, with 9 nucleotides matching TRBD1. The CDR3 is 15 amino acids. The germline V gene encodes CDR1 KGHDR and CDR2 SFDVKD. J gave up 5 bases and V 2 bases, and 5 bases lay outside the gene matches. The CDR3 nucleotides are TGTGCCACCAGTGATTCGGGACAGGGAAGCGAGACCCAGTACTTC. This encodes CATSDSGQGSETQYF.

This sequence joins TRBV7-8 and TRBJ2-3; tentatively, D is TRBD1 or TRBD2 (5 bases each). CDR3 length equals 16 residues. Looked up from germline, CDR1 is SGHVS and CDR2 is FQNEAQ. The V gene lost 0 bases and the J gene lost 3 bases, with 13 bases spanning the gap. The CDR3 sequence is CASSLAVLGETDTQYF. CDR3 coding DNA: TGTGCCAGCAGCTTAGCGGTGTTGGGGGAAACAGATACGCAGTATTTT. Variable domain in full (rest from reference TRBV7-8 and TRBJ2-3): GAGVSQSPRYKVAKRGQDVALRCDPISGHVSLFWYQQALGQGPEFLTYFQNEAQLDKSGLPSDRFFAERPEGSVSTLKIQRTQQEDSAVYLCASSLAVLGETDTQYFGPGTRLTVL.

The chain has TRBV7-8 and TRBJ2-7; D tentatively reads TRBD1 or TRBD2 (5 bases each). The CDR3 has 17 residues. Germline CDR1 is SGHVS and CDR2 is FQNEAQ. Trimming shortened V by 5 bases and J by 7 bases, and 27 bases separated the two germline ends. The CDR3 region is CASSVRRSRDPAREQYF. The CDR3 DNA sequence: TGTGCCAGCAGCGTAAGAAGGAGTCGGGACCCAGCACGGGAGCAGTACTTC.